This T cell receptor (beta chain) emerged from a study of vaccination and CD4 T cells after COVID-19. To note about this clonotype: Its target is not known.

The treatment was: approximately 9-day PBMC culture with coronavirus spike peptide pools or control peptides (ViraFEST assay). TCRs were sequenced by ViraFEST after antigen-specific T cells had been expanded with peptide pools. It was on days 3 and 7 that half the medium was replaced with fresh IL-2 medium. An Oncomine TCR Beta short-read assay was used to sequence the DNA from cultured CD4+ T cells. Using its own MiXCR run on the PCR reads, TCRdb lists one record per CDR3 protein. The table includes some 18,000 distinct CDR3 sequences, roughly 29% detected once. The study, taken as a whole, reports: Median approximately 90% of reactive clones detected in convalescent patients emerged only post-vaccination.

Germline CDR1 MNHEY, CDR2 SVGAGI. The CDR3 length is 14 residues. V gave up 0 bases and J gave up 0 bases, with 3 bases separating them. This chain joins TRBV6-5 and TRBJ2-1; unclear D gene. Specimen: cultured CD4+ T cells from blood. This receptor was obtained from a human donor with COVID-19. The CDR3 bases are TGTGCCAGCAGTTACTCGAACTCCTACAATGAGCAGTTCTTC. Amino acids: CASSYSNSYNEQFF.